Listed below are T cell receptor beta chains from one sample, sequenced in a study of blood T cell repertoires in COVID-19. Libraries were prepared by immunoSEQ multiplex PCR; TCRdb keeps only in-frame clonotypes and omits some of them. The sample has 200,000 to 250,000 clones; roughly 84% are singletons. The sequenced sample consisted of peripheral blood. These receptors originate from a man aged 40-49 years with acute or convalescent COVID-19. Both conserved end residues are part of each CDR3. A D gene is named only where the DNA matches it firmly. Expanded clones get a size class; other rows say once, few or many, or leave the size out.

d_gene	j_gene	len	v_gene	abundance	CDR3nt	CDR3aa
-	TRBJ1-2	12	TRBV6-5	-	TGTGCCAGTAGGGTAGGGGACTATGGCTACACCTTC	CASRVGDYGYTF
-	TRBJ1-2	11	TRBV29-1	-	TGCAGCGTTGAAGATGTAGCAGGGAACACCTTC	CSVEDVAGNTF
-	TRBJ2-1	12	TRBV6-6	-	TGTGCCAGCAGTTTACAGGTCCATGAGCAGTTCTTC	CASSLQVHEQFF
-	TRBJ1-4	13	TRBV6-5	once	TGTGCCAGCACCAGACGGGAGAATGAAAAACTGTTTTTT	CASTRRENEKLFF
-	TRBJ2-3	15	TRBV15	-	TGTGCCACCAGCAGAAGATGGAGGGGAGGAGATACGCAGTATTTT	CATSRRWRGGDTQYF
-	TRBJ2-7	14	TRBV18	-	TGTGCCAGCTCACCGTCGCGGGACGGCTACGAGCAGTACTTC	CASSPSRDGYEQYF
TRBD2	TRBJ2-1	16	TRBV5-6	-	TGTGCCAGCAGCTTCGGACTAGCGGGGGCCAACAATGAGCAGTTCTTC	CASSFGLAGANNEQFF
TRBD2	TRBJ2-7	15	TRBV27	-	TGTGCCAGCAGTTCGACTAGCGGGGGGTCCTACGAGCAGTACTTC	CASSSTSGGSYEQYF
TRBD1	TRBJ1-3	14	TRBV19	-	TGTGCCAGTATGGAGGGGGCGCTTGGAAACACCATATATTTT	CASMEGALGNTIYF
TRBD1	TRBJ2-3	15	TRBV15	once	TGTGCCACCACCGGACAGGGGGCTGGCACAGATACGCAGTATTTT	CATTGQGAGTDTQYF
TRBD2	TRBJ2-5	16	TRBV3-1/TRBV3-2	-	TGTGCCAGCAGCCAGGCTTCCCCTAGCGGCCAAGAGACCCAGTACTTC	CASSQASPSGQETQYF
-	TRBJ1-1	12	TRBV2	-	TGTGCCAGCAGCCCACTAAACACTGAAGCTTTCTTT	CASSPLNTEAFF
-	TRBJ1-5	14	TRBV30	-	TGTGCCTGGAGTGGGGGCCAGGGCGGTCAGCCCCAGCATTTT	CAWSGGQGGQPQHF
-	TRBJ1-6	15	TRBV19	few	TGTGCCGCTATAACGGTAGGGGCCTATAATTCACCCCTCCACTTT	CAAITVGAYNSPLHF
-	TRBJ2-7	14	TRBV7-9	-	TGTGCCAGCACCCCGGCCTTAGCGGTCCACGAGCAGTACTTC	CASTPALAVHEQYF
-	TRBJ2-1	17	TRBV7-3	once	TGTGCCAGCAGCTCAATCACCCAGGGCGATAGGGACAATGAGCAGTTCTTC	CASSSITQGDRDNEQFF
-	TRBJ2-6	12	TRBV5-4	-	TGTGCCAGCTCCTACGGGACCAACGTCCTGACTTTC	CASSYGTNVLTF
-	TRBJ2-1	13	TRBV7-3	few	TGTGCCAGCAGCTTAACTAACTACAATGAGCAGTTCTTC	CASSLTNYNEQFF
TRBD1	TRBJ1-2	14	TRBV28	-	TGTGCCAACGACGAGACAGGGGGAAAAGATGGCTACACCTTC	CANDETGGKDGYTF
TRBD2	TRBJ2-7	13	TRBV6-2/TRBV6-3	-	TGTGCCAGCAGTTTAGCGGGGATCTACGAGCAGTACTTC	CASSLAGIYEQYF
TRBD1	TRBJ1-4	17	TRBV27	-	TGTGCCAGCAAGGCGGGACAGGGGGTATTAACTAATGAAAAACTGTTTTTT	CASKAGQGVLTNEKLFF
-	TRBJ1-2	14	TRBV15	-	TGTGCCACCAGCAGGGGGGGGACAAGCTATGGCTACACCTTC	CATSRGGTSYGYTF
-	TRBJ2-2	14	TRBV29-1	-	TGCAGCGTTGGGACAGCGGTAAACACCGGGGAGCTGTTTTTT	CSVGTAVNTGELFF
TRBD2	TRBJ2-7	13	TRBV6-5	-	TGTGCCATTTCCCGGGCAGGTAGCGGGGAGCAGTACTTC	CAISRAGSGEQYF
-	TRBJ1-3	15	TRBV6-5	few	TGTGCCAGCAGGGTAGACAGGCTCTCTGGAAACACCATATATTTT	CASRVDRLSGNTIYF
-	TRBJ2-2	14	TRBV2	once	TGTGCCAGCATGCGGGAAATCAACACCGGGGAGCTGTTTTTT	CASMREINTGELFF
TRBD1	TRBJ2-5	16	TRBV11-2	few	TGTGCCAGCAGCACAAGCTTGACAGGGGGTTTAGAGACCCAGTACTTC	CASSTSLTGGLETQYF
TRBD1	TRBJ1-5	15	TRBV5-8	-	TGTGCCAGCAGCCCGGGACAGGGAATTGTTCAGCCCCAGCATTTT	CASSPGQGIVQPQHF
-	TRBJ1-2	16	TRBV29-1	-	TGCAGCGTTGTAGGCAGGGGCCGAGGTACGAACTATGGCTACACCTTC	CSVVGRGRGTNYGYTF
-	TRBJ1-1	9	TRBV19	-	TGTGCCAGTACCCCGGGGGCTTTCTTT	CASTPGAFF
TRBD1	TRBJ1-1	15	TRBV5-5	-	TGTGCCAGCAGCCCCTCCGACAGGGTGAACACTGAAGCTTTCTTT	CASSPSDRVNTEAFF
-	TRBJ2-3	16	TRBV11-2	-	TGTGCCAGCAGCTTAGGGGTGTTGGTAGCAGCAGATACGCAGTATTTT	CASSLGVLVAADTQYF
TRBD1	TRBJ2-7	15	TRBV7-9	-	TGTGCCAGCAGCCCAGACAGGGTCAGAGCAGGCGAGCAGTACTTC	CASSPDRVRAGEQYF
TRBD1	TRBJ1-6	14	TRBV2	-	TGTGCCAGCAGTTCCGGGACAGAGAATTCACCCCTCCACTTT	CASSSGTENSPLHF
TRBD2	TRBJ2-5	16	TRBV7-8	-	TGTGCCAGCAGCTTAGAACTAGCGGGGGGTAGGGTGACCCAGTACTTC	CASSLELAGGRVTQYF
-	TRBJ1-2	14	TRBV5-6	-	TGTGCCAGCAGCTTGGGTTCCCACTACTATGGCTACACCTTC	CASSLGSHYYGYTF
-	TRBJ2-7	15	TRBV7-9	-	TGTGCCAGCAGCTTAGTTGACGGGAGAACCTACGAGCAGTACTTC	CASSLVDGRTYEQYF
TRBD1	TRBJ2-5	16	TRBV5-8	-	TGTGCCAGCAGCTATGGCCAGGGGACAGGGAAAGAGACCCAGTACTTC	CASSYGQGTGKETQYF
TRBD1	TRBJ1-3	17	TRBV30	-	TGTGCCTGGATACCCAGGGGGAGACATGGCTCTGGAAACACCATATATTTT	CAWIPRGRHGSGNTIYF
-	TRBJ1-5	14	TRBV19	-	TGTGCCAGTAGTATAGATCTAATCGAACAGCCCCAGCATTTT	CASSIDLIEQPQHF
TRBD1	TRBJ2-5	13	TRBV10-3	-	TGTGCCATCCGGGACAGGGCGCAAGAGACCCAGTACTTC	CAIRDRAQETQYF
-	TRBJ1-1	14	TRBV14	-	TGTGCCAGCAGCCAAGTGTCGAGGGCAACTGAAGCTTTCTTT	CASSQVSRATEAFF
-	TRBJ2-5	15	TRBV7-2	-	TGTGCCAGCAGCTCTCCCATGTCCCGGGAAGAGACCCAGTACTTC	CASSSPMSREETQYF
-	TRBJ2-2	14	TRBV5-1	-	TGCGCCAGCAGCTTGGCTGTGAACACCGGGGAGCTGTTTTTT	CASSLAVNTGELFF
TRBD1	TRBJ1-4	15	TRBV28	-	TGTGCCAGCACCCACGGGGGACAGGGTAATGAAAAACTGTTTTTT	CASTHGGQGNEKLFF
-	TRBJ1-5	13	TRBV19	-	TGTGCCAGTAGTATAGGACCGGGTCAGCCCCAGCATTTT	CASSIGPGQPQHF
-	TRBJ1-1	14	TRBV5-1	few	TGCGCCAGCTCTCGAAATCAGAGACTCACTGAAGCTTTCTTT	CASSRNQRLTEAFF
-	TRBJ2-3	13	TRBV12-3/TRBV12-4	-	TGTGCCAGCAGTTTAATTGCGACAGATACGCAGTATTTT	CASSLIATDTQYF
-	TRBJ1-5	14	TRBV5-1	-	TGCGCCAGCAGCTCCGAGGGTGGAAATCAGCCCCAGCATTTT	CASSSEGGNQPQHF
TRBD2	TRBJ2-2	18	TRBV19	once	TGTGCCAGTAGTCTCGGGACTAGCGGGAACCTGAACACCGGGGAGCTGTTTTTT	CASSLGTSGNLNTGELFF
-	TRBJ2-3	13	TRBV5-5	once	TGTGCCAGCAGCCGCCTATTAGAAGATACGCAGTATTTT	CASSRLLEDTQYF